This T cell receptor beta chain was sequenced during a study of blood T cell repertoires in COVID-19. Study details: Acute-phase and convalescent COVID-19 samples originated in the United States, Italy and Spain. In each case, the material was cDNA or gDNA derived from T cells, B-cell-depleted T cells, or PBMCs.

Seattle patients were enrolled during active infection and followed longitudinally. Original handling: Reference gene primer amplification yielded estimated nucleated cell counts. Only in-frame clones appear in the TCRdb table, and some are missing; sequencing was by immunoSEQ multiplex PCR. Clone size and the V and J calls come from that table; the DNA yielded D and trimming. The sample lists under 250,000 clones; 70% to 90% were seen once. Germline V gene sequence: CDR1 SGHVS, CDR2 FNYEAQ. The CDR3 is 16 residues long. The V gene lost 5 bases and the J gene lost 5 bases, with 21 bases spanning the gap.

Sample: peripheral blood. The sequence derives from a woman in her 70s with COVID-19, enrolled during active disease. This sequence joins TRBV7-6 and TRBJ1-1; the D is unclear. CDR3 sequence: CASSPYRNEGGTEAFF. The DNA of the CDR3 is TGTGCCAGCAGCCCATACCGAAACGAGGGAGGGACTGAAGCTTTCTTT.